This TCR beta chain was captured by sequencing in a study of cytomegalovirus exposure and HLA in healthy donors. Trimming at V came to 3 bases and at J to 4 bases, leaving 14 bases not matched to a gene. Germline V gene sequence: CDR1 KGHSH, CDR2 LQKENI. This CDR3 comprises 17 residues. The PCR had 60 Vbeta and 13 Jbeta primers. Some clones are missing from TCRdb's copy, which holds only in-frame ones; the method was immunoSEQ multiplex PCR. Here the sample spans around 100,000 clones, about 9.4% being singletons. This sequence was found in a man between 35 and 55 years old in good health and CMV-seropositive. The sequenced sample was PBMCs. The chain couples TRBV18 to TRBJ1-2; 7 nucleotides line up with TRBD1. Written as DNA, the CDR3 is TGTGCCAGCTCACCGTCAGACAGGGCCCCCGCAGTCTATGGCTACACCTTC. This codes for CASSPSDRAPAVYGYTF. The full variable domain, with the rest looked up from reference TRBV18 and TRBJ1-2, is NAGVMQNPRHLVRRRGQEARLRCSPMKGHSHVYWYRQLPEEGLKFMVYLQKENIIDESGMPKERFSAEFPKEGPSILRIQQVVRGDSAAYFCASSPSDRAPAVYGYTFGSGTRLTVV.